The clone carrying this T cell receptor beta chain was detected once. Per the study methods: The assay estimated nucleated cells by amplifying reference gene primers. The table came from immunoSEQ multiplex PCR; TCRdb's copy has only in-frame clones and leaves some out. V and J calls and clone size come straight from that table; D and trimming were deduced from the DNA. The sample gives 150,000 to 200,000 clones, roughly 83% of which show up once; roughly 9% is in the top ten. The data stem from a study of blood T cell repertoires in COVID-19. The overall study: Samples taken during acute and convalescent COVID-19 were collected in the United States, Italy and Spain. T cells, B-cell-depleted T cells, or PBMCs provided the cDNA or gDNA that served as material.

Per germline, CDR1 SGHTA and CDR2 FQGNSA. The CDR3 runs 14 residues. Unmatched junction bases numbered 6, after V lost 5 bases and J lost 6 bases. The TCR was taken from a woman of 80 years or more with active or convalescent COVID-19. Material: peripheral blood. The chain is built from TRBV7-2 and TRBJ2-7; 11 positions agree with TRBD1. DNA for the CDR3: TGTGCCAGCAGCCAGGGACAGGGGGTTGGCGAGCAGTACTTC. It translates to CASSQGQGVGEQYF.